The 9 T cell receptor beta chains given below trace back to one sample, sequenced in a study of immune cell composition in non-small cell lung cancer (dated by TCRdb to 2017 to 2019). Non-adjacent lung tissue from the same patient, taken as far from the tumour as possible and at least 3 cm away, was used for the normal lung samples. Library method: the immunoSEQ multiplex PCR assay. The immuneACCESS repertoire file appears here via TCRdb, limited to in-frame rearrangements. These files lack a portion of the clones; in checked studies, under half of the deficit traces to unresolved V genes, and the cause of the others is not known. The sample profile shows about 3,400 clones; less than 90% of them were found once. Around 12% of the sample is taken by the ten largest. The sample taken for sequencing was non-adjacent lung tissue. The receptors were sampled from a human donor with non-small cell lung cancer.

This clone was found a few times. The chain employs TRBV18 and TRBJ1-1; 9 bases agree with TRBD1. J gave up 2 bases and V 3 bases, and 4 bases lay outside the gene matches. Looked up from germline, CDR1 is KGHSH and CDR2 is LQKENI. The CDR3 has 15 amino acids. The CDR3 here is CASSPGQGLNTEAFF. For the CDR3, the DNA is TGTGCCAGCTCACCGGGACAGGGACTTAACACTGAAGCTTTCTTT. Based on the CDR3 plus reference TRBV18 and TRBJ1-1, the full variable domain is NAGVMQNPRHLVRRRGQEARLRCSPMKGHSHVYWYRQLPEEGLKFMVYLQKENIIDESGMPKERFSAEFPKEGPSILRIQQVVRGDSAAYFCASSPGQGLNTEAFFGQGTRLTVV.

The chain couples TRBV10-3 to TRBJ2-1; D is possibly TRBD1 (5 bases). Germline assignment: CDR1 ENHRY and CDR2 SYGVKD. V lost 2 bases, J lost 10 bases, and 12 bases lay in between. This CDR3 is built from 13 residues. Here the CDR3 DNA reads TGTGCCATCAGTGAGAGGGGTAAAGGGGAGCAGTTCTTC. Translated, it gives CAISERGKGEQFF.

This clone was detected only a few times. The rearrangement joins TRBV4-2 to TRBJ1-4; D gene unclear. The germline CDR1 and CDR2 sequences are LGHNA and YNFKEQ. V lost 4 bases to trimming and J lost 2 bases, with 14 bases between them. The CDR3 runs 16 residues. CDR3 DNA sequence: TGTGCCAGCAGCCCAGCCATCGGGGAGACTAATGAAAAACTGTTTTTT. This gives the protein CASSPAIGETNEKLFF.

The V and J genes are TRBV28 and TRBJ2-1; D is perhaps TRBD2 (6 bases). V was shortened by 6 bases and J by 6 bases, with 18 bases between the two germline ends. Germline V lookup: CDR1 MDHEN, CDR2 SYDVKM. CDR3 length: 15 amino acids. The chain's CDR3 is CASSLDTPGGNEQFF. For the CDR3, the DNA is TGTGCCAGCAGCCTAGACACTCCCGGGGGCAATGAGCAGTTCTTC.

This sequence joins TRBV29-1 and TRBJ2-1; D is perhaps TRBD1 (6 bases). Germline CDR1 reads SQVTM; CDR2 reads ANQGSEA. The V gene lost 0 bases and the J gene lost 6 bases, with 18 bases spanning the gap. This CDR3 spans 16 amino acids. The CDR3 DNA sequence: TGCAGCGTTGAAGATCAGGGCAGGGGATCGGTCAATGAGCAGTTCTTC. Translation gives CSVEDQGRGSVNEQFF.

The chain joins TRBV14 to TRBJ1-1; weak D call: TRBD1 (6 bases). The CDR3 contains 15 residues. Germline V CDR1 and CDR2: SGHDN, FVKESK. V was cut by 1 base and J by 3 bases, with 12 bases left in between. CDR3 sequence (DNA): TGTGCCAGCAGCCAAGTCGCAGGGGCGGACACTGAAGCTTTCTTT. Translation gives CASSQVAGADTEAFF.

V gene TRBV18 combines with J gene TRBJ1-1, with 7 bases that match TRBD1. J was trimmed by 4 bases and V by 2 bases; bases with no gene match: 7. The CDR3 is 15 residues long. CDR1 is KGHSH and CDR2 is LQKENI in the germline V gene. The CDR3 DNA follows: TGTGCCAGCTCACCAGACGGGACAGTCGGCACTGAAGCTTTCTTT. Its translation is CASSPDGTVGTEAFF.

This rearrangement joins TRBV19 to TRBJ1-5; TRBD1 matches 7 bases. The CDR3 length is 14 residues. The V gene's germline CDR1 is LNHDA and CDR2 SQIVND (reference sequence). Trimming cost V 10 bases and J 6 bases; bases outside gene matches: 12. CDR3 region: CAIGTVVRGQPQHF. The CDR3 nucleotides read TGTGCCATTGGGACAGTCGTTCGCGGTCAGCCCCAGCATTTT.

The V gene is TRBV7-8, the J gene TRBJ1-4; D remains ambiguous. Per the germline V gene, CDR1 is SGHVS and CDR2 is FQNEAQ. This CDR3 contains 18 residues. The ends were cut back, 4 bases at V and 8 bases at J, with 26 bases in the middle. The CDR3 reads CASSSRTQLLRAPEKLFF. The CDR3, as DNA: TGTGCCAGCAGCTCGAGGACCCAGTTGTTGAGGGCCCCCGAAAAACTGTTTTTT.